This record looks at one T cell receptor beta chain sequence and its context. This clonotype was detected many times. This clone's antigen is unknown. No quality values exist for individual bases; no much larger clone is one base distant. These data belong to a study of T cells in Graves' hyperthyroidism and ophthalmopathy (dated by TCRdb to the late 2010s). Regarding the complete study: Peripheral blood was collected at initial diagnosis, before any treatment. To identify TCR V-J signatures that set the groups apart, the researchers used a discovery cohort of about a hundred patients, made up of under 50 with Graves' ophthalmopathy and around 58 with stable Graves' hyperthyroidism. Prospective prediction of ophthalmopathy was tested in an independent validation cohort consisting of under 20 hyperthyroidism patients and approximately 16 patients who later progressed to ophthalmopathy. The 75 to 100 discovery patients were randomly split 7:3 into training and test sets. The study also compared thyroid tissue and blood T-cell repertoires from 5 to 7 Graves' hyperthyroidism patients. Following sampling, methimazole starting at 30 mg daily was given to hyperthyroidism patients, and high-dose intravenous methylprednisolone was given to ophthalmopathy patients. The paper describes TCR Vbeta CDR3 sequencing of some 130 peripheral blood samples, made up of 40 to 45 ophthalmopathy patients, roughly 72 hyperthyroidism patients and roughly 17 progressor patients.

Moderately to severely active disease, a Clinical Activity Score of at least 3, a NOSPECS grade of at least 4, and a duration under 3 months were present in ophthalmopathy patients. The study excluded patients with uncontrolled infections, other autoimmune diseases, pregnancy or lactation. Diagnoses were established on the basis of clinical symptoms, serum thyroxine and TRAb, thyroid ultrasound, and orbital computed tomography. PBMCs were isolated from approximately 10 ml of fresh peripheral blood by Ficoll-Paque density gradient centrifugation. Total RNA was extracted with Trizol reagent, and quality was checked on an Agilent 2100 Bioanalyzer. TCR beta CDR3 regions were amplified from RNA transcripts. For the first round of RT-PCR on the TCR CDR3, the HTBI primer set was used together with the Qiagen OneStep RT-PCR kit. Libraries were constructed in a second round of multiplex PCR, after which size selection and purification were carried out. Sequencing of the libraries was done on an Illumina HiSeq2000 using paired-end 100 bp reads. The study's processing was this. SOAPnuke was used to process the raw data, removing reads that contained adapters or uncalled bases, had a mean Phred below 15, or lacked an exact match to the constant primer or identifier. COPE v1.2.5 was used to merge the high-quality paired reads, and each unique nucleotide sequence was defined as a clonotype. Clonotypes were aligned to IMGT TRBV, TRBD and TRBJ reference segments using MiTCR v1.1. Analysis was restricted to V-J combinations with a frequency above 0.0001, which covered 98% to 99.2% of repertoires. The TCS score was defined as the ratio of F50 (clonal expansion) to E x V (chaos), calculated using BLOSUM62-based TCRdist between CDR3 peptides within each V-J. Welch's t-statistics and random forest reduced approximately 520 V-J features to 13, which were used in a naive Bayes classifier (R e1071). TCRdb trimmed public reads at Q25 via fastp, called clones via MiXCR and kept in-frame beta chains. Rows matching on CDR3 protein sequence are summarized as one entry with the most common DNA and genes. TCRdb, rather than the study authors, made the V and J calls. The sample table shows about 380,000 distinct CDR3 sequences, and approximately 18% are seen once. The ten largest clones take up about 38% of the sample.

What the research found in general, with its limitations: In validation, the model predicted progression to ophthalmopathy with roughly 70% sensitivity and around 72% specificity, a median of approximately 6.5 months before onset. Most expanded thyroid clonotypes (frequency above 0.001) were also detected in blood, a finding suggesting that blood repertoires may reflect thyroid immune responses. A 13 V-J signature model separated ophthalmopathy from stable hyperthyroidism, with 87.88% sensitivity and 81.08% specificity in cross-validation and 80%/75% in testing. No statistical method was used to set the sample size in advance, and investigators knew the group allocation.

From the germline V gene, CDR1 is SGHAT and CDR2 is FQNNGV. V lost 8 bases and J lost 8 bases; the stretch between them is 16 bases long. Including cysteine and phenylalanine, the CDR3 has 13 amino acids. Only the CDR3 DNA is retained, 39 bases long and in frame from the first base. Specimen: blood. Rearrangement joined TRBV11-2 to TRBJ2-1; a tentative D call is TRBD2 (6 bases match). The clonotype comes from a young man with Graves' ophthalmopathy. The CDR3 region has the sequence CASRGRGKYEQFF. The sequenced DNA: TGTGCCAGCCGAGGGCGGGGAAAGTATGAGCAGTTCTTC.